This T cell receptor beta chain was documented in a study of CD8 T cells in Susac syndrome. Study context: There were Susac syndrome patients who were therapy-naive at blood draw, others on corticosteroids, and others on intravenous immunoglobulin alone.

Sequencing of TCR beta was undertaken in CD8+ and CD4+ T cells derived from blood. RNA totalling about 0.5 to 1 ug underwent reverse transcription with random hexamers. A multiplex approach, immunoSEQ multiplex PCR, amplified TCR beta CDR3 across 54 Vbeta and 13 Jbeta. TCRdb redid the calling of the immunoSEQ multiplex PCR reads with MiXCR, one entry per CDR3 protein. The sample carries under 200,000 distinct CDR3 sequences, more than 90% recorded once. The origin of this receptor is a human donor with Susac syndrome. Sequencing was carried out using CD4+ T cells from PBMCs.

In DNA form, the CDR3 reads TGTGCCTGGACAACCGCGGACGTCCCCTATGGCTACACCTTC. Translating gives CAWTTADVPYGYTF. The rearrangement joins TRBV30 to TRBJ1-2; D not resolved. Germline CDR1 GTSNPN, CDR2 SVGIG (reference sequence). V was pared by 4 bases and J by 4 bases, with 16 bases between. This CDR3 has 14 residues.